This T cell receptor (beta chain) was documented in a study of early stage breast cancer tumors. Overall study: Around 10-fold was the mean read coverage per sample.

Clones were sequenced by immunoSEQ multiplex PCR, and TCRdb holds only the in-frame ones, with some missing. The sample includes about 51,000 clones, roughly 78% seen only once; the top ten take 3.4%. The sequencing input was blood. The receptor was derived from a person in their 40s with breast cancer.

In DNA, the CDR3 is TGTGCCAGCGGCGGGTCAGGGTTAAGCTACAATGAGCAGTTCTTC. Its translation: CASGGSGLSYNEQFF. This chain joins TRBV7-9 and TRBJ2-1, with D possibly being TRBD1 or TRBD2 (5 bases each). Deletions cut 8 bases from V and 3 bases from J, with 17 bases between. Germline values: CDR1 SEHNR, CDR2 FQNEAQ (reference sequence). The CDR3 is 15 amino acids.